This T cell receptor (beta chain) is drawn from a study of T cell clonotyping in hematopoietic cell transplantation (dated by TCRdb to the early 2020s). Study-wide context: A total of 130 to 150 blood samples were gathered in the study from roughly 37 consecutive transplant recipients along with their related donors. Recruitment of patients was conducted between 2015 and January 2017, and follow-up was continued until late 2020 or death.

A word on this clone: Its antigen target is currently unknown. No clone much larger than this one lies a single base away; base qualities are absent.

The time point label, read with the paper, signifies: 180 days after allo-HCT. Blood from recipients was drawn roughly 28 days before transplant, then again at days 30, 100 and 180 after transplant. Using Nuclei Lysis Solution, genomic DNA was extracted from unfractionated peripheral blood mononuclear cells that were either fresh or cryopreserved. After removal of 5 bases from V and 6 bases from J, the junction retains 9 bases not matched to a gene. The germline V gene (reference sequence) gives CDR1 as GTSNPN and CDR2 as SVGIG. The CDR3 runs 13 residues from the cysteine to the phenylalanine. This entry keeps only the CDR3 DNA: 39 bases, framed from base 1. The immunoSEQ assay, a bias-controlled multiplex PCR with V- and J-specific primers, was used to amplify TCR beta CDR3 regions from genomic DNA. In a second PCR step, a proprietary barcode and Illumina adapter sequences were attached to the CDR3 amplicons. An Illumina MiSeq instrument was used for sequencing of the CDR3 libraries. As for how the authors treated the data: Export and quality control were performed with immunoSEQ Analyzer 3.0, and downstream analyses were performed with R Bioconductor and Immunarch. Only productive rearrangements in the normalized downsampled data set were used to calculate repertoire metrics. Pathologically expanded clonotypes were defined as those larger than 5 templates in the normalized cohort. Repertoire diversity was measured with the Inverse Simpson Index. To capture all clonotypes, CMV-specificity analyses were performed on the non-normalized data set. TCRdb took over this immuneACCESS table, retaining in-frame rearrangements with V and J assigned. Such tables are incomplete; in checked studies, under half of the missing clones stem from an unresolved V gene, and the remainder is unexplained. That table supplies the V and J calls and clone size; D and trimming were determined from the DNA. For this sample the table gives around 12,000 clones, of which 72% were detected only once. The ten most abundant clones make up roughly 14% of the sample.

General findings and caveats noted by the study authors: Overlap with donor repertoires was found for only a small fraction of recipient repertoires, with over 95% found to appear de novo at the given depth. Recipient TCR diversity fell after transplant, with pathologically expanded clonotypes rising progressively from day 30 to day 180. Sample size was limited, and cells were not sorted, so CD4 and CD8 repertoire contributions could not be separated. Broader posttransplant TCR repertoire diversity was predicted by donor and pretransplant recipient Inverse Simpson Index values.

The V and J segments used are TRBV30 and TRBJ1-1; 7 nucleotides in the junction match TRBD1. The origin of this receptor is a male patient aged 60-70 years who had an allogeneic stem cell transplant from an unrelated donor, so the T cells may come from the graft donor. Some clones in this sample may be carry-over from other donors' samples. Sequenced material: peripheral blood mononuclear cells, taken 180 days after allogeneic stem cell transplant. CDR3 region: CAWQTGYKAEAFF. Here is the DNA: TGTGCCTGGCAGACAGGGTACAAGGCTGAAGCTTTCTTT. Joined to the reference TRBV30 and TRBJ1-1 proteins, this CDR3 gives the full variable domain: SQTIHQWPATLVQPVGSPLSLECTVEGTSNPNLYWYRQAAGRGLQLLFYSVGIGQISSEVPQNLSASRPQDRQFILSSKKLLLSDSGFYLCAWQTGYKAEAFFGQGTRLTVV.